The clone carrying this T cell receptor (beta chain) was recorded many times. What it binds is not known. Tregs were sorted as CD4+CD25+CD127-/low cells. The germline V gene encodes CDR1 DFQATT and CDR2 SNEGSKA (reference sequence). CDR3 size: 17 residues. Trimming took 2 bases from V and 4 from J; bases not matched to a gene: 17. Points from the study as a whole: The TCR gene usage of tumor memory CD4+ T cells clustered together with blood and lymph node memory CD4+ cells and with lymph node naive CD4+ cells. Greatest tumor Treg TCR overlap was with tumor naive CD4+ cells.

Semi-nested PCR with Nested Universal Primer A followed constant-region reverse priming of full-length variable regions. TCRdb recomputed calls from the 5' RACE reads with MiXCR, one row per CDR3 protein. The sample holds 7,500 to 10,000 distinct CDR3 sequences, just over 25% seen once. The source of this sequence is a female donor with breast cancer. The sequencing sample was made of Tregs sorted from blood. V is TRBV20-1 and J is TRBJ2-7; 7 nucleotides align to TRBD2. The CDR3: CSARPGGLAESWYEQYF. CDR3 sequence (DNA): TGCAGTGCTAGACCAGGAGGTCTAGCGGAGTCCTGGTACGAGCAGTACTTC.